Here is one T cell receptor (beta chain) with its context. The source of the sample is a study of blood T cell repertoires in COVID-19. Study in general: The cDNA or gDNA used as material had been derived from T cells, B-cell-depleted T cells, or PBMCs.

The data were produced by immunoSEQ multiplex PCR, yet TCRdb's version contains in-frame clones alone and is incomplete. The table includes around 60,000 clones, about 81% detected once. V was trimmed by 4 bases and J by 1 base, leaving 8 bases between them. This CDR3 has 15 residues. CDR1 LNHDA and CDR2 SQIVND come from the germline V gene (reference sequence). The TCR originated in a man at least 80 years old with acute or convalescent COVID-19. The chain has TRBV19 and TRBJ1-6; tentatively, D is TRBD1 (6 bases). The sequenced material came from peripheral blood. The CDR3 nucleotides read TGTGCCAGTAGTACCGACAGGTCCTATAATTCACCCCTCCACTTT. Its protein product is CASSTDRSYNSPLHF. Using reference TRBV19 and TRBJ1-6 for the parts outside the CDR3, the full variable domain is DGGITQSPKYLFRKEGQNVTLSCEQNLNHDAMYWYRQDPGQGLRLIYYSQIVNDFQKGDIAEGYSVSREKKESFPLTVTSAQKNPTAFYLCASSTDRSYNSPLHFGNGTRLTVT.